One T cell receptor (beta chain) is described in this entry. Antigen: not known. CDR3 length: 18 amino acids. V lost 4 bases, J lost 1 base, and 7 bases stayed unmatched. Germline V gene data show CDR1 as MNHEY and CDR2 as SVGEGT. Bulk TCR libraries used previously described methods and listed TCR primers. TCRdb re-called the PCR reads through MiXCR, storing one row per CDR3 protein. The sample holds hundreds of thousands of distinct CDR3 sequences, 25% seen once. This entry belongs to a study of molecular identifiers for immune sequencing clone quantification. General observations from the study: Under 1% of molecules in naive cells, but over 99% of effector molecules, belonged to clones above 20 RNA copies. Among one million naive cells, spiked Jurkat TCR RNA from a single cell was reportedly detectable.

Naive CD8 T cells, phenotype CD8+CD4-CCR7+CD45RA+, were sorted. This sequence originates from a human donor in good health. Some libraries in this study had Jurkat cell RNA spiked in. The rearrangement links TRBV6-2 or TRBV6-3 to TRBJ2-4; TRBD2 matches 13 bases. Sequencing was carried out using naive CD8+ T cells from blood, with Jurkat cell RNA spiked in. Noted subset: FACS-sorted CD8+CD4-CCR7+CD45RA+ naive T cells. CDR3 loop: CASSSLAGGPSAKNIQYF. DNA for the CDR3: TGTGCCAGCAGTTCACTAGCGGGAGGGCCGTCGGCCAAAAACATTCAGTACTTC.